The count of the clone carrying this T cell receptor (beta chain) is one. The sample has other DNA sequences that encode this CDR3 too. V was cut by 6 bases and J by 5 bases, with 13 bases left in between. Germline CDR1 and CDR2: MDHEN and SYDVKM. CDR3 length equals 13 residues. This entry is derived from a study of blood T cell repertoires in COVID-19. Study details: The United States, Italy and Spain provided the acute and convalescent COVID-19 samples.

The authors' processing: Nucleated cell number was recorded as an estimate derived from reference gene primer amplification. The assay was immunoSEQ multiplex PCR, and TCRdb's table has in-frame clones only and misses some. Clone size and V and J calls were adopted from that table, with D and trimming inferred from the DNA. The top ten hold 0.75% to 0.95% of the sample, which has a few hundred thousand clones, 70% to 85% seen once. The chain uses TRBV28 and TRBJ1-2; the D gene is possibly TRBD1 (6 bases). Material: peripheral blood. The receptor was derived from a human donor with COVID-19, enrolled during active disease. The donor label of this sample is uncertain. The CDR3 bases are TGTGCCAGCAGCCTCGGGGGGGCTTATGGCTACACCTTC. Translated: CASSLGGAYGYTF.